Sequencing of this TCR beta chain was carried out in a study of cytomegalovirus exposure and HLA in healthy donors. In the study overall: The Caucasian-associated ancestry cluster held around 76% of a few hundred genotyped donors. Study-level points and caveats: CMV serostatus stood as the only immune exposure information on hand. Cytomegalovirus status was reportedly diagnosed by the classifier with high sensitivity and specificity. Excluded were some V segments that proved indistinguishable, including TRBV6-2 and TRBV6-3.

V lost 3 bases, J lost 5 bases, and 15 bases lay in between. This CDR3 has 15 residues. From germline, CDR1 is SGHAT and CDR2 FQNNGV. This PCR relied on a set of 60 Vbeta primers and 13 Jbeta primers. Using immunoSEQ multiplex PCR, the repertoire was profiled, and TCRdb retains in-frame clones only, with some absent. The sample has more than 100,000 clones; around four fifths are singletons. This clone has only one observation. No antigen is known for it. The sequencing sample was made of PBMCs. The genes are TRBV11-2 and TRBJ2-3; D remains ambiguous. This receptor was taken from a man aged 60 to 69 in good health and CMV-seropositive. The CDR3 DNA follows: TGTGCCAGCAGCTTGAGGAGAAACCCGGAAGATACGCAGTATTTT. The encoded protein is CASSLRRNPEDTQYF.